This entry is about one TCR beta chain. In chemo-refractory metastatic non-small-cell lung cancer, patients got ipilimumab CTLA-4 blockade together with focal radiation. The entry originates in a study of radiotherapy plus CTLA-4 blockade in lung cancer. V gave up 5 bases and J gave up 3 bases; unmatched junction bases: 7. Germline-derived CDR1 and CDR2 are SQVTM and ANQGSEA. This CDR3 region has 14 residues. Libraries were prepared by immunoSEQ multiplex PCR; TCRdb keeps only in-frame clonotypes and omits some of them. The sample lists 11,000 to 15,000 clones, approximately 87% seen once, with about 15% in the top ten.

The source was peripheral blood, collected from a patient treated with radiotherapy plus ipilimumab. The clonotype was recovered from a human donor with non-small cell lung cancer that progressed on radiotherapy plus ipilimumab. Some clones in this sample may be carry-over from other donors' samples. The chain carries TRBV29-1 and TRBJ2-7, with 10 bases lining up with TRBD2. The CDR3 sequence: CSVRRTSGHYEQYF. CDR3 bases: TGCAGCGTTCGCCGGACTAGCGGACACTACGAGCAGTACTTC.